The 12 T cell receptor beta chains presented below share a single source sample, sequenced in a study of control samples from healthy donors and cancer patients. The protocol was immunoSEQ multiplex PCR, while the TCRdb copy is restricted to in-frame clones and leaves out a portion. Of about 220,000 clones in the sample, roughly 94% were seen once. The material sequenced was blood. The receptors come from a man in his fifties or sixties in good health.

The genes are TRBV24-1 and TRBJ2-7, with 9 bases aligning to TRBD1. V shed 4 bases and J 7 bases; nucleotides not matched to a gene: 10. The V gene's germline CDR1 is KGHDR and CDR2 SFDVKD. The CDR3 spans 15 residues. The CDR3 loop is CATSENGQGRGEQYV. CDR3 sequence (DNA): TGTGCCACCAGTGAGAACGGACAGGGGAGAGGGGAGCAGTACGTC.

The V gene is TRBV2, the J gene TRBJ1-5; D remains unclear. V was pared by 5 bases and J by 7 bases, with 15 bases between. The CDR3 spans 14 residues. In germline, CDR1 is SNHLY, CDR2 FYNNEI. In DNA, the CDR3 is TGTGCCAGCAGTTCCAGACATTCGAACCAGCCCCAGCATTTT. This translates into CASSSRHSNQPQHF.

The genes are TRBV10-3 and TRBJ1-6, with 7 positions matching TRBD1. The CDR3 is 15 amino acids. The J segment lost 5 bases and the V segment lost 4 bases, leaving 5 bases of the junction unmatched. CDR1 ENHRY and CDR2 SYGVKD come from the germline V gene. The CDR3 region is CAISGPDRDNSPLHF. CDR3 bases: TGTGCCATCAGTGGTCCTGACAGGGATAATTCACCCCTCCACTTT.

On this clone: Different DNA sequences within this sample yield the same CDR3. The chain links TRBV12-3 or TRBV12-4 to TRBJ2-1; TRBD2 aligns across 7 bases. The CDR3 covers 13 residues. Germline trimming cut 3 bases from V and 7 bases from J; bases unmatched to any gene: 3. The CDR3 loop reads CASSLSGGNEQFF. CDR3 coding DNA: TGTGCCAGCAGTTTGTCGGGGGGTAATGAGCAGTTCTTC.

Of note for this clone: Within the sample, other DNA sequences also encode this same CDR3. The rearrangement uses TRBV28 and TRBJ1-2; 8 bases align to TRBD1. Germline lookup yields CDR1 MDHEN and CDR2 SYDVKM. The V and J ends lost 5 bases and 8 bases, in that order; junction bases with no gene match: 7. CDR3 size: 13 residues. CDR3 region: CASSPQGARGYTF. The CDR3 bases are TGTGCCAGCAGTCCCCAGGGGGCGCGGGGCTACACCTTC.

This clone was seen a few times. This rearrangement joins TRBV19 to TRBJ2-1, with 10 bases identical to TRBD1. This CDR3 is built from 15 residues. Germline CDR1 LNHDA, CDR2 SQIVND (reference sequence). After removal of 4 bases from V and 4 bases from J, the junction contained 4 bases not matched to a gene. The CDR3 sequence is CASSSGTGVYNEQFF. The CDR3 region has the DNA TGTGCCAGTAGTAGCGGGACAGGGGTTTACAATGAGCAGTTCTTC.

The chain has TRBV2 and TRBJ1-6; 10 bases match TRBD1. CDR3 length: 14 residues. CDR1 and CDR2 (germline): SNHLY, FYNNEI. Trimming took 6 bases from V and 10 from J; bases not matched to a gene: 6. The CDR3 here is CASSGQGGESPLHF. CDR3 nucleotides: TGTGCCAGCAGCGGACAGGGGGGAGAGTCACCCCTCCACTTT.

The chain employs TRBV9 and TRBJ1-1, with 9 bases matching TRBD1. J gave up 5 bases and V 3 bases, and 8 bases lay outside the gene matches. Germline CDR1 and CDR2: SGDLS and YYNGEE. The CDR3 totals 15 residues. CDR3 in amino acids: CASSAPQGAPTEAFF. The DNA of the CDR3 is TGTGCCAGCAGCGCCCCACAGGGGGCGCCGACTGAAGCTTTCTTT.

The chain recombines TRBV7-9 with TRBJ1-1; the D is unclear. Germline V CDR1 and CDR2: SEHNR, FQNEAQ (reference sequence). Between the trimmed V and J ends, which lost 0 bases and 1 base, there was a span of 6 bases. The CDR3 length is 14 residues. This chain's CDR3 is CASSLAQGNTEAFF. CDR3 in DNA: TGTGCCAGCAGCTTAGCCCAAGGGAACACTGAAGCTTTCTTT.

This chain connects TRBV11-2 to TRBJ2-5, with D hard to call. CDR1 is SGHAT, CDR2 FQNNGV, per germline. Trimming pared 1 base from V and 4 bases from J, leaving 10 bases between. The length of the CDR3 is 14 residues. CDR3 sequence reads: CASSLGNPGETQYF. As DNA, the CDR3 is TGTGCCAGCAGCTTAGGGAACCCTGGAGAGACCCAGTACTTC.

The chain joins TRBV6-6 to TRBJ1-2; TRBD1 aligns across 8 bases. This CDR3 contains 15 residues. Per the germline V gene, CDR1 is MNHNY and CDR2 is SVGAGI (reference sequence). Trimming removed 3 bases from V and 4 bases from J; junction bases left unmatched: 7. The CDR3 loop reads CASSYGQGAGYGYTF. The CDR3 bases are TGTGCCAGCAGTTATGGGCAGGGGGCTGGCTATGGCTACACCTTC.

The chain carries TRBV7-2 and TRBJ1-1; D is perhaps TRBD1 (5 bases). CDR1 SGHTA and CDR2 FQGNSA come from the germline V gene. This CDR3 region has 13 residues. With 3 bases removed from V and 4 bases from J, the gap between germline ends came to 9 bases. CDR3 region: CASSFPGGTEAFF. In DNA form, the CDR3 reads TGTGCCAGCAGCTTTCCGGGGGGCACTGAAGCTTTCTTT.